This TCR beta chain was recorded in a study of shared clonotypes between healthy human individuals. The protocol was immunoSEQ multiplex PCR, while the TCRdb copy is restricted to in-frame clones and leaves out a portion. The sample lists roughly 700,000 clones, approximately 79% occurring once. Looked up from germline, CDR1 is MDHEN and CDR2 is SYDVKM. V lost 5 bases to trimming and J lost 5 bases, with 11 bases between them. The CDR3 consists of 13 residues. Donation came from healthy HIV-negative adults that had no recent acute infections or vaccinations. The material sequenced was memory CD4+ T cells sorted from blood. Subset given: CD45RA-negative fraction. The chain has TRBV28 and TRBJ2-3; D might be TRBD1 (7 bases). The receptor's source is a woman aged 25 to 45 in good health. The DNA for the CDR3 is TGTGCCAGCAGTCCAGGGGGGAAAGATACGCAGTATTTT. This gives the protein CASSPGGKDTQYF.